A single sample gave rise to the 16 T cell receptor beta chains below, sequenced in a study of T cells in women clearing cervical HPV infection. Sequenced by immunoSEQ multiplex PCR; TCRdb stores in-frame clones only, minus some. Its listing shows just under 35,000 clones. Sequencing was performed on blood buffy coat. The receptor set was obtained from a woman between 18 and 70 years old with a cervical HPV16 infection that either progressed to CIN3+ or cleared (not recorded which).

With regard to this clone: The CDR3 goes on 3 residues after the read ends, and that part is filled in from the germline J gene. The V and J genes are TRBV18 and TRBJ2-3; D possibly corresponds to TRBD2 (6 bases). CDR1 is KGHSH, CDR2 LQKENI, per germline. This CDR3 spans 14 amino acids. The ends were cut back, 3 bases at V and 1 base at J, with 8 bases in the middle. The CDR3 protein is CASSPSGRTDTQYF. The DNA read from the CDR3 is TGTGCCAGCTCACCTAGCGGTCGCACAGATACG.

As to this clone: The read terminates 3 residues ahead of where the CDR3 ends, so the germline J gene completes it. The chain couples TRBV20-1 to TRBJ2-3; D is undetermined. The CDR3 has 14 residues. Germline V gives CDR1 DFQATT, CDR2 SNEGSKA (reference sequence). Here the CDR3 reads CSARSSADQETQYF. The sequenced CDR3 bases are TGCAGTGCTAGGTCCAGCGCCGATCAAGAGACG.

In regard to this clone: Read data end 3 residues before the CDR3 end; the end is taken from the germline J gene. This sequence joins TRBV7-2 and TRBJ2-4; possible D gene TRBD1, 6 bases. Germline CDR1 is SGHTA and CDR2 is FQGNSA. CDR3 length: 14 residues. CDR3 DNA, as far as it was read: TGTGCCAGCAGCTTGGCAAGGGACAATCAGCCT. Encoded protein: CASSLARDNQP. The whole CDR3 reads CASSLARDNQPQYF.

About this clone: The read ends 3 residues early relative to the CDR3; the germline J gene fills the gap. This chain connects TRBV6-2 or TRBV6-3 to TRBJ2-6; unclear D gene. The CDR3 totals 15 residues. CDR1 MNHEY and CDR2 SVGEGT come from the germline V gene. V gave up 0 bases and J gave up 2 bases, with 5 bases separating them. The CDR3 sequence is CASSYSPAGANVLTF. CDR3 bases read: TGTGCCAGCAGTTACTCCCCCGCTGGGGCCAACGTC.

CDR3 DNA (partial): TGTGCCAGCAGTTTAGTTCAGGGGAAGGATGAG. This translates into CASSLVQGKDE. The full CDR3 reads CASSLVQGKDEQFF. This sequence joins TRBV12-3 or TRBV12-4 and TRBJ2-1; tentative D call: TRBD1 (6 bases). The read ends 3 residues early relative to the CDR3; the germline J gene fills the gap. V was pared by 1 base and J by 8 bases, with 12 bases between. CDR3 length: 14 amino acids.

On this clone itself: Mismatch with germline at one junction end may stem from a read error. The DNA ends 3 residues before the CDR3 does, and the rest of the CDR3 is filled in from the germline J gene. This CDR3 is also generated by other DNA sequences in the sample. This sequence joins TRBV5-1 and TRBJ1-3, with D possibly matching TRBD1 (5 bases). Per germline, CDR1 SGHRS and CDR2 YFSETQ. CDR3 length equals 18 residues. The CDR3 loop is CASSLGPRGSLTGNTIYF. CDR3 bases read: TGCGCCAGCAGCTTGGGGCCCCGGGGGAGCTTAACTGGAAACACG. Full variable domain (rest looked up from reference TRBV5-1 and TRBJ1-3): KAGVTQTPRYLIKTRGQQVTLSCSPISGHRSVSWYQQTPGQGLQFLFEYFSETQRNKGNFPGRFSGRQFSNSRSEMNVSTLELGDSALYLCASSLGPRGSLTGNTIYFGEGSWLTVV.

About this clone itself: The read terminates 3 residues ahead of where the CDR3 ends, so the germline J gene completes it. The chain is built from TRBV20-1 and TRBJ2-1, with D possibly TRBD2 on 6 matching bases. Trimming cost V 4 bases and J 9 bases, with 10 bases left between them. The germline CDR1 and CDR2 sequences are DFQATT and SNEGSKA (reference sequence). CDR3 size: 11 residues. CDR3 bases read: TGCAGTGCTAAACTTAGCGGTGAG. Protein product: CSAKLSGE. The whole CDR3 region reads CSAKLSGEQFF.

CDR3 amino acids: CASSFTGTGPDTQYF. CDR3 bases read: TGCGCCAGCAGCTTTACTGGGACAGGGCCAGATACG. The chain recombines TRBV5-1 with TRBJ2-3, with 9 bases fitting TRBD1. The CDR3 goes on 3 residues after the read ends, and that part is filled in from the germline J gene. After removal of 2 bases from V and 4 bases from J, the junction contained 5 bases not matched to a gene. Germline loops: CDR1 SGHRS, CDR2 YFSETQ. The CDR3 is 15 residues long.

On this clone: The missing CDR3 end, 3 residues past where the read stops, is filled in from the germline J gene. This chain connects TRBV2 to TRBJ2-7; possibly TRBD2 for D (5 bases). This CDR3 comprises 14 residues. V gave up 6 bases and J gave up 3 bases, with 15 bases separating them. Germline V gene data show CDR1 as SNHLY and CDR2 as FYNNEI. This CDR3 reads CASRTTAGSYEQYF. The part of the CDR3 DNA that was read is TGTGCCAGCAGGACGACCGCGGGCAGCTACGAG. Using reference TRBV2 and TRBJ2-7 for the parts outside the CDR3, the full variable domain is EPEVTQTPSHQVTQMGQEVILRCVPISNHLYFYWYRQILGQKVEFLVSFYNNEISEKSEIFDDQFSVERPDGSNFTLKIRSTKLEDSAMYFCASRTTAGSYEQYFGPGTRLTVT.

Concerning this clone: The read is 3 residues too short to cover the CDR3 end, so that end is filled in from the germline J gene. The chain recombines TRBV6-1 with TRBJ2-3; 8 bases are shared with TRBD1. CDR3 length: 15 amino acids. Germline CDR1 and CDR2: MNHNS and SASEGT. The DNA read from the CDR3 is TGTGCCAGCAGTGCTTGGACAGGGCGGCAAGAGACG. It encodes CASSAWTGRQET. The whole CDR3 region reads CASSAWTGRQETQYF.

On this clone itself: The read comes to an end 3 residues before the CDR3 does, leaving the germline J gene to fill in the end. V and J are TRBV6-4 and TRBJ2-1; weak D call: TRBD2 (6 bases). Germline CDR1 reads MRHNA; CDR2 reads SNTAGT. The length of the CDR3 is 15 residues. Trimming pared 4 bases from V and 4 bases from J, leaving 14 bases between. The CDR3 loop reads CASSANPGLYNEQFF. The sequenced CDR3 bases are TGTGCCAGCAGTGCGAATCCGGGACTGTACAATGAG.

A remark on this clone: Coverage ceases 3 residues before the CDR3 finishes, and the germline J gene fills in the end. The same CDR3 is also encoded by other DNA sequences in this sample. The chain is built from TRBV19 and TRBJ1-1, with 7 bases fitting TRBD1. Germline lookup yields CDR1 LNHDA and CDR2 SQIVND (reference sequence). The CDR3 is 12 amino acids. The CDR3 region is CASSIRQGVAFF. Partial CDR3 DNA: TGTGCCAGTAGTATAAGACAGGGCGTA.

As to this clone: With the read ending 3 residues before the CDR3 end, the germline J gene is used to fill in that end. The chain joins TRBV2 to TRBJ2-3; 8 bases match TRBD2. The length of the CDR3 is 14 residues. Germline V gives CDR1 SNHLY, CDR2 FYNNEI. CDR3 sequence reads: CASSGRRGGETQYF. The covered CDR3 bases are TGTGCCAGCAGTGGAAGACGGGGGGGAGAGACG. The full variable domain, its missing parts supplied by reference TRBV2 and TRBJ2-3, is EPEVTQTPSHQVTQMGQEVILRCVPISNHLYFYWYRQILGQKVEFLVSFYNNEISEKSEIFDDQFSVERPDGSNFTLKIRSTKLEDSAMYFCASSGRRGGETQYFGPGTRLTVL.

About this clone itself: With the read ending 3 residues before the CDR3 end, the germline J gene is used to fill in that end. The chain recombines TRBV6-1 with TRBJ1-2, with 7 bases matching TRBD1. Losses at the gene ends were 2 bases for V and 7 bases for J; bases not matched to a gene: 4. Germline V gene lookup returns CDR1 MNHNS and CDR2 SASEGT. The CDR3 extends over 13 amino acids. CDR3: CASSEWTGGGYTF. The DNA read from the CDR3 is TGTGCCAGCAGTGAATGGACAGGTGGTGGC.

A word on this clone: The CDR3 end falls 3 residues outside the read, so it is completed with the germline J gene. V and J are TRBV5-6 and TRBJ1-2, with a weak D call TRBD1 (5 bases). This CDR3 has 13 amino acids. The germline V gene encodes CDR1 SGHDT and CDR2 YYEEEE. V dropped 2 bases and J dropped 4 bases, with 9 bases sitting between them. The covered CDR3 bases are TGTGCCAGCAGCTTTGGAGGGGCCTATGGC. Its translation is CASSFGGAYG. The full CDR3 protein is CASSFGGAYGYTF. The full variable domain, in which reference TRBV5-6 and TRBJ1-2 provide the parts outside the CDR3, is DAGVTQSPTHLIKTRGQQVTLRCSPKSGHDTVSWYQQALGQGPQFIFQYYEEEERQRGNFPDRFSGHQFPNYSSELNVNALLLGDSALYLCASSFGGAYGYTFGSGTRLTVV.

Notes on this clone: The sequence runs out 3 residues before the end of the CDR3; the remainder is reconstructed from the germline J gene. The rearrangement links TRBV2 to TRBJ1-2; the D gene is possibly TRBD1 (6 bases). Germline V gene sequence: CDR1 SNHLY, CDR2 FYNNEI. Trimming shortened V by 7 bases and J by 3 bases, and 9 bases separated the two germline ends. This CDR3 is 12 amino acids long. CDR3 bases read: TGTGCCAGCATGGCAGGGGACTATGGC. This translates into CASMAGDYG. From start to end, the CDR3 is CASMAGDYGYTF.